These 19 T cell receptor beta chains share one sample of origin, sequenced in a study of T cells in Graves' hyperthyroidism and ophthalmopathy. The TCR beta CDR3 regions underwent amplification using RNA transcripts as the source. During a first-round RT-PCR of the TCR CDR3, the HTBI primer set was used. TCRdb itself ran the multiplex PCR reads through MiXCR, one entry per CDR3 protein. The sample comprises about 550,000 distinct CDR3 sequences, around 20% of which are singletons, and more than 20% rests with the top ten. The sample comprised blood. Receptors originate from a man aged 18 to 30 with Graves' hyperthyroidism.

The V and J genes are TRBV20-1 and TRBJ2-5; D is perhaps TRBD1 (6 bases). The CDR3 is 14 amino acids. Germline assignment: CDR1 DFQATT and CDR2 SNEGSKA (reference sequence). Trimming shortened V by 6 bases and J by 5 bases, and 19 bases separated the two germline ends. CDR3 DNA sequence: TGCAGTGCAAGACTGCCAGGGGAAGGGGAGACCCAGTACTTC. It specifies CSARLPGEGETQYF.

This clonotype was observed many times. For the CDR3, the DNA is TGTGCCAGCAGTTACTACCCTCCCTCTCTCCCCTACGAGCAGTACTTC. Its translation is CASSYYPPSLPYEQYF. The chain links TRBV12-3 or TRBV12-4 to TRBJ2-7, with no clear D. This CDR3 contains 16 residues. The V end lost 4 bases, the J end lost 2 bases, and 18 bases lay between the germline ends.

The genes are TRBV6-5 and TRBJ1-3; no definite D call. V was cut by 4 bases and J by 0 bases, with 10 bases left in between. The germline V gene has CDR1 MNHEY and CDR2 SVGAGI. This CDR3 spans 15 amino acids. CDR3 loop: CASSFVFSSGNTIYF. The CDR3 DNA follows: TGTGCCAGCAGTTTCGTCTTTAGCTCTGGAAACACCATATATTTT.

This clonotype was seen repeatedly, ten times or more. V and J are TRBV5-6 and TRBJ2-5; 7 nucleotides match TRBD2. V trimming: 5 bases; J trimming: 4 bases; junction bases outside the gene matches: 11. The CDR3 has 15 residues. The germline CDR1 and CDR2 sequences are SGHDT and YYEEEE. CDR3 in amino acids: CASSQNNGGRETQYF. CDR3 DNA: TGTGCCAGCAGTCAAAACAACGGGGGGAGAGAGACCCAGTACTTC.

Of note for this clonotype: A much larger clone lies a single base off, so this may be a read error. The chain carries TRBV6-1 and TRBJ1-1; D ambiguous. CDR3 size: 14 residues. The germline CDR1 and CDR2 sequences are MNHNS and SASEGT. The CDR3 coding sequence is TGTGCCAGCAGAAGGATCAACATGAACTCTGAAGCTTTCTTT. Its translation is CASRRINMNSEAFF.

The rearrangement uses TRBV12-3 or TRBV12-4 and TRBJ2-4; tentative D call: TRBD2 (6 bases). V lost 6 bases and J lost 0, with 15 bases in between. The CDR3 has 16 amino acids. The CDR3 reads CASRGTAELAKNIQYF. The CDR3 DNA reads TGTGCCAGCAGGGGGACTGCGGAGCTAGCCAAAAACATTCAGTACTTC.

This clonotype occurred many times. CDR3 sequence reads: CASSPYRTANYGYTF. The CDR3 region has the DNA TGTGCCAGCAGCCCCTACAGGACAGCTAACTATGGCTACACCTTC. The rearrangement uses TRBV28 and TRBJ1-2; possibly TRBD1 for D (6 bases). Germline assignment: CDR1 MDHEN and CDR2 SYDVKM. This CDR3 is 15 amino acids long. Trimming pared 6 bases from V and 0 bases from J, leaving 14 bases between.

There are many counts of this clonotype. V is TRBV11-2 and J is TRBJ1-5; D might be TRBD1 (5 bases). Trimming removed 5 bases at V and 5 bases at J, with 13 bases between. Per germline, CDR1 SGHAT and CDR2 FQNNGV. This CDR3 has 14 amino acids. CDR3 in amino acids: CASSPGGEDQPQHF. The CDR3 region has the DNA TGTGCCAGCAGCCCCGGGGGTGAAGATCAGCCCCAGCATTTT.

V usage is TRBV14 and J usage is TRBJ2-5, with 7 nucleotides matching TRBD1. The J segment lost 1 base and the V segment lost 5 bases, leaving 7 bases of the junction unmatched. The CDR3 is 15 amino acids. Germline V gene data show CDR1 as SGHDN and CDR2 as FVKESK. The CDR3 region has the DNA TGTGCCAGCAGCTTCCGGACAGGCCTCCAAGAGACCCAGTACTTC. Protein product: CASSFRTGLQETQYF.

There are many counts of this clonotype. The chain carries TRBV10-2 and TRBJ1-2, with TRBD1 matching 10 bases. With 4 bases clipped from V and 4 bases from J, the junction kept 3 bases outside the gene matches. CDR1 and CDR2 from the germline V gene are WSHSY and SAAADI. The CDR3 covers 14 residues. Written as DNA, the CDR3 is TGCGCCAGCAGTGGGGACAGGGGCGGCTATGGCTACACCTTC. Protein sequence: CASSGDRGGYGYTF.

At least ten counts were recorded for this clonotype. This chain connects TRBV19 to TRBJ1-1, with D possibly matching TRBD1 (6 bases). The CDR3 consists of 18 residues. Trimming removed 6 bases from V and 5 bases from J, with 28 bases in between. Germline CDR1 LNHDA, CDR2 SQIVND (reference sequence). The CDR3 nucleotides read TGTGCCAGTAGCACTCATCTGACAGGTGGTAGTCGAGAAACTGAAGCTTTCTTT. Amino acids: CASSTHLTGGSRETEAFF.

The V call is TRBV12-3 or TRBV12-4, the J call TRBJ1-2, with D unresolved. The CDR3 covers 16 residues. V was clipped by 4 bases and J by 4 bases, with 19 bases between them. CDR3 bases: TGTGCCAGCAGTTCAACCTACCGGACCAGGATCTATGGCTACACCTTC. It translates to CASSSTYRTRIYGYTF.

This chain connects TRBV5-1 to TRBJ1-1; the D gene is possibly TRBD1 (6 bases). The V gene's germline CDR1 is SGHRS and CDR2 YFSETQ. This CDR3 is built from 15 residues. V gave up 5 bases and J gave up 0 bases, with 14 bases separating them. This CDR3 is CASRRTTGLNTEAFF. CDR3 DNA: TGCGCCAGCAGACGTACCACAGGGTTGAACACTGAAGCTTTCTTT.

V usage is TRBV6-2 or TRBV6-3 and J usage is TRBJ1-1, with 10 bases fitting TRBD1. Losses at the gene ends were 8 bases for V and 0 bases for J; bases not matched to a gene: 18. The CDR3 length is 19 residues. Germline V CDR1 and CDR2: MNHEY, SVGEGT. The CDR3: CASGIWGGTGDNMNTEAFF. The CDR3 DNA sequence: TGTGCCAGCGGAATCTGGGGGGGGACAGGGGATAATATGAACACTGAAGCTTTCTTT.

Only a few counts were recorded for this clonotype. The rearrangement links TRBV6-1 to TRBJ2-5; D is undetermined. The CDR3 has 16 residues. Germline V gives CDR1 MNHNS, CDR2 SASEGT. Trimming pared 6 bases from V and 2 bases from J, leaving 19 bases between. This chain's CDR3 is CASSPPMADLQETQYF. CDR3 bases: TGTGCCAGCAGCCCCCCGATGGCGGATCTTCAAGAGACCCAGTACTTC.

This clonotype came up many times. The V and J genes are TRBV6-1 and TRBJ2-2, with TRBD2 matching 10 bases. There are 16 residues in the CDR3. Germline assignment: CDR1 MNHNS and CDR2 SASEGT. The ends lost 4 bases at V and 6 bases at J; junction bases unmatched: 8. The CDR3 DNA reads TGTGCCAGCAGTGTGACTCTAGCGGGGGCCTCCGGGGAGCTGTTTTTT. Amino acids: CASSVTLAGASGELFF.

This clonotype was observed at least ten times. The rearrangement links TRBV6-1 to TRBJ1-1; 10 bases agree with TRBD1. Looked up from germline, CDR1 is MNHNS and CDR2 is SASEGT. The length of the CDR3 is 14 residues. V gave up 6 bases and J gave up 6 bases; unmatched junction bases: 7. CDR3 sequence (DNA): TGTGCCAGCAGGGTATGGGACAGGGGAGCTGAAGCTTTCTTT. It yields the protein CASRVWDRGAEAFF.

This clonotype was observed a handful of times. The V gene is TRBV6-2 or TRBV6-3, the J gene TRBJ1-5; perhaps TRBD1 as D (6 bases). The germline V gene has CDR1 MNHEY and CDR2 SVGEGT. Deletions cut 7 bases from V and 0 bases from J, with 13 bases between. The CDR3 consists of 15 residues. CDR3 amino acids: CASTDRFFSNQPQHF. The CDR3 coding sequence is TGTGCCAGCACCGACAGGTTTTTTAGCAATCAGCCCCAGCATTTT.

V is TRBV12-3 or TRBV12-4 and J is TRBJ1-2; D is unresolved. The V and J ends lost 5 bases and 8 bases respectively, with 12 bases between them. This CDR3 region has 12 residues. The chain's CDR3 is CASSSRLIGYTF. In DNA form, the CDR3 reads TGTGCCAGCAGTAGCCGCCTAATAGGCTACACCTTC.